Presented here are 7 T cell receptor beta chains from one specimen sequenced in a study of early stage breast cancer tumors. Generated by immunoSEQ multiplex PCR, the TCRdb table keeps only in-frame clones and is missing some. This sample has some 70,000 clones, with 65% to 85% found just once. Sequencing was performed on blood. The receptors shown here come from a person between 60 and 69 years old with breast cancer.

This clone was detected once. The genes are TRBV19 and TRBJ1-2, with D unclear. In germline, CDR1 is LNHDA, CDR2 SQIVND (reference sequence). Deletions cut 3 bases from V and 0 bases from J, with 8 bases between. The CDR3 runs to 14 residues. The CDR3 DNA sequence: TGTGCCAGTAGTATTCAGGTTGCTAACTATGGCTACACCTTC. Translating gives CASSIQVANYGYTF.

The CDR3 region has the DNA TGTGCCAGTAGTATAACCGGGAGGGCCTACGAGCAGTACTTC. It codes for CASSITGRAYEQYF. J is TRBJ2-7 and V is TRBV19; 8 nucleotides agree with TRBD2. Losses at the gene ends were 2 bases for V and 2 bases for J; bases not matched to a gene: 2. The CDR3 consists of 14 residues. Germline loops: CDR1 LNHDA, CDR2 SQIVND (reference sequence).

The chain carries TRBV29-1 and TRBJ2-3, with D unclear. Trimming pared 4 bases from V and 5 bases from J, leaving 13 bases between. The CDR3 runs 13 residues. Germline-derived CDR1 and CDR2 are SQVTM and ANQGSEA. Here the CDR3 reads CSVAPSVKDTQYF. CDR3 coding DNA: TGCAGCGTTGCCCCGAGCGTCAAAGATACGCAGTATTTT.

V and J are TRBV19 and TRBJ2-5; TRBD1 matches at 8 bases. CDR1 is LNHDA and CDR2 is SQIVND in the germline V gene (reference sequence). The CDR3 spans 14 residues. The V segment lost 4 bases and the J segment 1 base; nucleotides outside the gene matches: 2. CDR3 sequence: CASSTGTGQETQYF. The CDR3 region has the DNA TGTGCCAGTAGTACCGGGACAGGCCAAGAGACCCAGTACTTC.

This sequence joins TRBV5-1 and TRBJ1-6, with TRBD1 matching 10 bases. CDR1 and CDR2 from the germline V gene are SGHRS and YFSETQ. The CDR3 extends over 14 amino acids. The V gene end was trimmed by 6 bases and the J gene end by 10 bases; junction bases not matched to a gene: 7. CDR3 nucleotide sequence: TGCGCCAGCAACCCGACAGGGGGCGAATCACCCCTCCACTTT. Translated, it gives CASNPTGGESPLHF.

The V and J genes are TRBV6-6 and TRBJ2-7; 7 positions match TRBD1. The ends lost 6 bases at V and 1 base at J; junction bases unmatched: 12. CDR1 MNHNY and CDR2 SVGAGI come from the germline V gene (reference sequence). The CDR3 runs to 16 residues. This CDR3 is CASSATGPLGSYEQYF. DNA of the CDR3: TGTGCCAGCAGCGCGACAGGGCCCCTAGGATCCTACGAGCAGTACTTC.

Only a few counts were recorded for this clone. This chain uses TRBV30 with TRBJ1-1; weak D call: TRBD1 (5 bases). V lost 0 bases and J lost 1, with 6 bases in between. Looked up from germline, CDR1 is GTSNPN and CDR2 is SVGIG (reference sequence). This CDR3 is built from 13 residues. CDR3 bases: TGTGCCTGGAGTGTACAGGAGAACACTGAAGCTTTCTTT. Encoded protein: CAWSVQENTEAFF.